This TCR beta chain was obtained from a study of blood T cell repertoires in COVID-19. The overall study: Sample material is recorded as cDNA or gDNA derived from T cells, B-cell-depleted T cells, or PBMCs.

In terms of age and location, participants ranged from roughly 18 to 89 years and lived in around 22 US areas. The assay was immunoSEQ multiplex PCR, and TCRdb's table has in-frame clones only and misses some. The table shows 310,000 or so clones, with almost 90% occurring only once. This TCR came from a woman under 30 with acute COVID-19. Material for sequencing was PBMCs or T cells enriched from blood (not recorded which).

CDR3 DNA sequence: TGCGCCAGCAGCCAAGTGCGACAGGCTAACACTGAAGCTTTCTTT. Amino acid sequence: CASSQVRQANTEAFF. This chain links TRBV4-1 with TRBJ1-1, with a weak D call TRBD1 (6 bases). CDR1 MGHRA and CDR2 YSYEKL come from the germline V gene. V was trimmed by 1 base and J by 2 bases, leaving 11 bases between them. CDR3 length equals 15 residues.